These 18 T cell receptor beta chains were sequenced from one sample in a study of Ad26.COV2.S vaccination and SARS-CoV-2 variants. The treatment: 15 to 20 received Ad26.COV2.S at low or high dose, single or two shots; about 5 received placebo; per-sample allocation not given. Collection of samples fell on day 63 after the first vaccine or placebo injection. Repertoires were generated with immunoSEQ multiplex PCR, while TCRdb's copy carries only in-frame clones and drops some. Here the sample spans 360,000 or so clones, 89% being singletons. Sequenced material: peripheral blood, taken in a trial of Ad26.COV2.S vaccine versus placebo. Receptor source: a person aged 18-60 years who received the Ad26.COV2.S COVID-19 vaccine or a placebo.

V and J are TRBV3-1 (or the pseudogene TRBV3-2) and TRBJ2-7, with D possibly matching TRBD1 (6 bases). Trimming shortened V by 5 bases and J by 1 base, and 18 bases separated the two germline ends. The CDR3 has 16 residues. CDR1 LGHDT and CDR2 YNNKEL come from the germline V gene (reference sequence). The CDR3 is CASSAAQGRGSYEQYF. In nucleotides, the CDR3 is TGTGCCAGCAGCGCCGCACAGGGTCGGGGTTCCTACGAGCAGTACTTC.

The chain recombines TRBV3-1 (or the pseudogene TRBV3-2) with TRBJ1-6; unclear D gene. The V gene's germline CDR1 is LGHDT and CDR2 YNNKEL (reference sequence). Trimming took 4 bases from V and 7 from J, leaving 8 bases between them. The CDR3 totals 13 residues. CDR3 region: CASSPITNSPLHF. DNA for the CDR3: TGTGCCAGCAGCCCGATTACGAATTCACCCCTCCACTTT.

The chain carries TRBV6-1 and TRBJ2-3, with D possibly TRBD2 on 6 matching bases. The CDR3 spans 14 residues. Germline assignment: CDR1 MNHNS and CDR2 SASEGT. V dropped 3 bases and J dropped 6 bases, with 13 bases sitting between them. The CDR3: CASSEAGPPDTQYF. The CDR3 coding sequence is TGTGCCAGCAGTGAGGCGGGGCCCCCCGATACGCAGTATTTT.

This clone showed up just a few times. The chain links TRBV10-1 to TRBJ2-2; TRBD2 agrees at 12 bases. There are 16 residues in the CDR3. After removal of 6 bases from V and 2 bases from J, the junction contained 4 bases not matched to a gene. CDR1 is WNHNN and CDR2 is SYGVQD in the germline V gene (reference sequence). In DNA, the CDR3 is TGCGCCAGCAGCCAGACTAGCGGGAGAAACACCGGGGAGCTGTTTTTT. The encoded protein is CASSQTSGRNTGELFF.

The V gene is TRBV7-8, the J gene TRBJ2-6; D unclear. V lost 2 bases and J lost 2, with 13 bases in between. Germline CDR1 and CDR2: SGHVS and FQNEAQ. The CDR3 loop spans 17 amino acids. CDR3: CASSLPDGSPGANVLTF. The CDR3 coding sequence is TGTGCCAGCAGCTTACCCGACGGCTCCCCTGGGGCCAACGTCCTGACTTTC.

The rearrangement uses TRBV20-1 and TRBJ2-7; D may match TRBD1 or TRBD2 (5 bases each). Trimming took 3 bases from V and 2 from J, leaving 14 bases between them. Germline V gene data show CDR1 as DFQATT and CDR2 as SNEGSKA (reference sequence). The CDR3 totals 14 residues. CDR3 bases: TGCAGTGCTAGTAACTCGGGACCAACCTACGAGCAGTACTTC. Amino acid sequence: CSASNSGPTYEQYF.

J is TRBJ2-7 and V is TRBV6-1; either TRBD1 or TRBD2 may supply D (6 bases each). The germline CDR1 and CDR2 sequences are MNHNS and SASEGT. This CDR3 region has 15 residues. With 0 bases removed from V and 3 bases from J, the gap between germline ends came to 12 bases. The CDR3 nucleotides read TGTGCCAGCAGTGAAGCGGGGGGCGCAATCTACGAGCAGTACTTC. Translating gives CASSEAGGAIYEQYF.

The chain employs TRBV9 and TRBJ2-2, with 7 bases aligning to TRBD2. Per germline, CDR1 SGDLS and CDR2 YYNGEE. The V and J ends lost 3 bases and 6 bases, in that order; junction bases with no gene match: 2. The CDR3 runs 13 residues. The CDR3 coding sequence is TGTGCCAGCAGCGAGCGGGAAGCCGGGGAGCTGTTTTTT. This codes for CASSEREAGELFF. The full variable domain, with the rest looked up from reference TRBV9 and TRBJ2-2, is DSGVTQTPKHLITATGQRVTLRCSPRSGDLSVYWYQQSLDQGLQFLIQYYNGEERAKGNILERFSAQQFPDLHSELNLSSLELGDSALYFCASSEREAGELFFGEGSRLTVL.

This chain links TRBV27 with TRBJ2-2; no clear D gene. Deletions cut 5 bases from V and 6 bases from J, with 7 bases between. CDR1 and CDR2 from the germline V gene are MNHEY and SMNVEV (reference sequence). The CDR3 consists of 12 residues. The CDR3 spells CASSHVPGELFF. DNA for the CDR3: TGTGCCAGCAGTCACGTCCCCGGGGAGCTGTTTTTT.

The chain links TRBV7-6 to TRBJ2-2, with TRBD2 identical over 7 bases. The CDR3 length is 16 residues. J was trimmed by 0 bases and V by 5 bases; bases with no gene match: 6. The germline gives CDR1 SGHVS, CDR2 FNYEAQ. CDR3 nucleotide sequence: TGTGCCAGCAGCCTTCGACTAGCTCCGAACACCGGGGAGCTGTTTTTT. Its protein is CASSLRLAPNTGELFF.

Remarks on this clone: An end of the junction does not agree with germline; a read error may underlie this. This sequence joins TRBV2 and TRBJ2-1; D may be TRBD1 (6 bases). The CDR3 runs to 17 residues. Germline loops: CDR1 SNHLY, CDR2 FYNNEI. The CDR3 reads CASSEARTAFSYNEQFF. In DNA, the CDR3 is TGTGCCAGCAGCGAAGCTAGGACAGCGTTCTCCTACAATGAGCAGTTCTTC.

This clone showed up just once. The chain carries TRBV20-1 and TRBJ2-5; D ambiguous. V was trimmed by 3 bases and J by 5 bases, leaving 16 bases between them. The CDR3 consists of 14 residues. Germline-derived CDR1 and CDR2 are DFQATT and SNEGSKA (reference sequence). The CDR3 region has the DNA TGCAGTGCTAGTAGCCCAGGCGGCTGGGAGACCCAGTACTTC. Translated, it gives CSASSPGGWETQYF.

This chain connects TRBV19 to TRBJ2-1; TRBD2 is a possible D gene (5 bases). The ends were cut back, 10 bases at V and 4 bases at J, with 11 bases in the middle. The length of the CDR3 is 12 residues. The germline V gene encodes CDR1 LNHDA and CDR2 SQIVND (reference sequence). CDR3 nucleotide sequence: TGTGCCACCCGGACTGGGTACAATGAGCAGTTCTTC. It specifies CATRTGYNEQFF.

The chain links TRBV28 to TRBJ2-1; D ambiguous. The CDR3 runs to 14 residues. Germline V gene sequence: CDR1 MDHEN, CDR2 SYDVKM. Trimming took 5 bases from V and 3 from J, leaving 11 bases between them. The CDR3 region is CASSTPGLYNEQFF. The DNA of the CDR3 is TGTGCCAGCAGTACGCCCGGGCTCTACAATGAGCAGTTCTTC.

The chain combines TRBV2 with TRBJ1-5, with TRBD1 as a possible D gene (5 bases). Germline assignment: CDR1 SNHLY and CDR2 FYNNEI. V was shortened by 8 bases and J by 2 bases, with 16 bases between the two germline ends. The CDR3 sequence is 15 residues long. DNA for the CDR3: TGTGCCAGCTCCCCGGGGGATGCGGGCAATCAGCCCCAGCATTTT. It specifies CASSPGDAGNQPQHF.

V and J are TRBV15 and TRBJ2-4; 7 positions agree with TRBD1. In germline, CDR1 is LNHNV, CDR2 YYDKDF (reference sequence). V gave up 4 bases and J gave up 0 bases; unmatched junction bases: 6. The CDR3 loop spans 16 amino acids. In DNA, the CDR3 is TGTGCCACCAGCAAGGGACAGAGACAAGCCAAAAACATTCAGTACTTC. It codes for CATSKGQRQAKNIQYF.

The rearrangement uses TRBV30 and TRBJ1-5; the D is unclear. Germline V gene lookup returns CDR1 GTSNPN and CDR2 SVGIG (reference sequence). Trimming left V 0 bases short and J 3 bases short, with 12 bases between. The CDR3 is made up of 15 amino acids. Here the CDR3 reads CAWSVRQQVNQPQHF. DNA for the CDR3: TGTGCCTGGAGTGTACGGCAGCAGGTCAATCAGCCCCAGCATTTT. The full variable domain, in which reference TRBV30 and TRBJ1-5 provide the parts outside the CDR3, is SQTIHQWPATLVQPVGSPLSLECTVEGTSNPNLYWYRQAAGRGLQLLFYSVGIGQISSEVPQNLSASRPQDRQFILSSKKLLLSDSGFYLCAWSVRQQVNQPQHFGDGTRLSIL.

This clone is categorized as medium-sized. The chain couples TRBV6-4 to TRBJ2-1; a weak D match, TRBD2 (6 bases). The CDR3 runs 13 residues. Germline-derived CDR1 and CDR2 are MRHNA and SNTAGT. V was pared by 4 bases and J by 5 bases, with 9 bases between. CDR3 nucleotides: TGTGCCAGCAGTGTGGCGGGAAACAATGAGCAGTTCTTC. It specifies CASSVAGNNEQFF.